This T cell receptor beta chain was identified in a study of shared clonotypes between healthy human individuals. The study's findings and limits: Against clonotypes common to all four donors, non-shared ones had lower generation probabilities.

This clone was observed a single time. Its target is not known. Each sorted subset replicate got 200 ng genomic DNA, 25,000 to 35,000 genomes. Assay used: immunoSEQ multiplex PCR; TCRdb lists only in-frame clones, some missing. The data hold roughly 660,000 clones, with less than 95% observed a single time. Germline V CDR1 and CDR2: SEHNR, FQNEAQ (reference sequence). The CDR3 runs 18 residues. V lost 5 bases to trimming and J lost 0 bases, with 20 bases between them. V usage is TRBV7-9 and J usage is TRBJ2-4; D not certain. The TCR was taken from a man between 18 and 35 years old in good health. Some clones in this sample may be carry-over from other donors' samples. The sample taken for sequencing was memory CD8+ T cells from PBMCs. Subset given: CD45RO+ cells pooled with CCR7-negative TemRA cells. CDR3 DNA: TGTGCCAGCAGCCCCATGGGCGGAACAGAGAGAGCCAAAAACATTCAGTACTTC. Translation gives CASSPMGGTERAKNIQYF.